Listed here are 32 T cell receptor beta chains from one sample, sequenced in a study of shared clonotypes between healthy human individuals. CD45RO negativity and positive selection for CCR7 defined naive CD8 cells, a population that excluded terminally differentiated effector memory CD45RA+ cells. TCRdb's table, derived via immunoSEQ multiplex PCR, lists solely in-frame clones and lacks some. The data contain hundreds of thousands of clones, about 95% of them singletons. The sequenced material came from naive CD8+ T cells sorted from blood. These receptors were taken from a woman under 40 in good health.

DNA for the CDR3: TGTGCCAGCACCGTTATCGGGCTGGCAGAGACCCAGTACTTC. This codes for CASTVIGLAETQYF. The V and J genes are TRBV7-9 and TRBJ2-5; D gene ambiguous. The CDR3 totals 14 residues. V shed 7 bases and J shed 4 bases, with 16 bases lying between them. Germline CDR1 is SEHNR and CDR2 is FQNEAQ (reference sequence).

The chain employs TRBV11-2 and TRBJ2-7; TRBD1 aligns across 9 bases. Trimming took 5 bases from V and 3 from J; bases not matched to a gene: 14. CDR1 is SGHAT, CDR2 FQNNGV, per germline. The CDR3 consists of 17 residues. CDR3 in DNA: TGTGCCAGCAGCCTTATGGGACAGGGAGAAAAAAACTACGAGCAGTACTTC. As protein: CASSLMGQGEKNYEQYF. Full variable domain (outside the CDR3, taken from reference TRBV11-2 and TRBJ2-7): EAGVAQSPRYKIIEKRQSVAFWCNPISGHATLYWYQQILGQGPKLLIQFQNNGVVDDSQLPKDRFSAERLKGVDSTLKIQPAKLEDSAVYLCASSLMGQGEKNYEQYFGPGTRLTVT.

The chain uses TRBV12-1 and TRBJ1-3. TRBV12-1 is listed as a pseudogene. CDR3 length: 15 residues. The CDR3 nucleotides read TGTGCCAGCAGCGCAACTGGAAGCTCTGGAAACACCATATATTTT. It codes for CASSATGSSGNTIYF.

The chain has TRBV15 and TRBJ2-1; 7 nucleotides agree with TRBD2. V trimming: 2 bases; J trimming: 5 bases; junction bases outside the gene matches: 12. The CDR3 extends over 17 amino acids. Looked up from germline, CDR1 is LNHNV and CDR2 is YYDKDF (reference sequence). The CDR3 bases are TGTGCCACCAGCAGACCTCTGTTGGGCGGGAGCAACAATGAGCAGTTCTTC. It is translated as CATSRPLLGGSNNEQFF.

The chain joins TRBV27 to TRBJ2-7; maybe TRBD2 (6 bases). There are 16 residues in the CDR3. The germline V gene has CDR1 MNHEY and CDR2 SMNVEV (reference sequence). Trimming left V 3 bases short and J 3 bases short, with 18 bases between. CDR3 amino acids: CASSLVSGLGHYEQYF. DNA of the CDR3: TGTGCCAGCAGTTTGGTTAGCGGCCTAGGACACTACGAGCAGTACTTC.

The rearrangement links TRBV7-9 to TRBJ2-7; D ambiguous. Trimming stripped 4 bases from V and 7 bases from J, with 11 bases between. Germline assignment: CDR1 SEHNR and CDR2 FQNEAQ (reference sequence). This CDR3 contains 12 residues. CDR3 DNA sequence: TGTGCCAGCAGCTCTCTCGATGTTGAGCAGTACTTC. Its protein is CASSSLDVEQYF.

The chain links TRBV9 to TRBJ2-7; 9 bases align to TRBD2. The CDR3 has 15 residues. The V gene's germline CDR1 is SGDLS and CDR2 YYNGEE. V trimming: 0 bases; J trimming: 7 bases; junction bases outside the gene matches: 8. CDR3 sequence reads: CASSVVGAGGGEQYF. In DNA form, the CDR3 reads TGTGCCAGCAGCGTAGTGGGAGCGGGAGGCGGGGAGCAGTACTTC. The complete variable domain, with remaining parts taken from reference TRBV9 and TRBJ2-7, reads DSGVTQTPKHLITATGQRVTLRCSPRSGDLSVYWYQQSLDQGLQFLIQYYNGEERAKGNILERFSAQQFPDLHSELNLSSLELGDSALYFCASSVVGAGGGEQYFGPGTRLTVT.

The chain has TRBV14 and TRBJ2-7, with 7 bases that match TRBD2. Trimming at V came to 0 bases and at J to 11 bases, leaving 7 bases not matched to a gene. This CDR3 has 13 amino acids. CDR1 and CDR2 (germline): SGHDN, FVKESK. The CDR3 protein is CASSQDGLAEKYF. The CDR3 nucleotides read TGTGCCAGCAGCCAAGATGGCCTAGCGGAAAAGTACTTC.

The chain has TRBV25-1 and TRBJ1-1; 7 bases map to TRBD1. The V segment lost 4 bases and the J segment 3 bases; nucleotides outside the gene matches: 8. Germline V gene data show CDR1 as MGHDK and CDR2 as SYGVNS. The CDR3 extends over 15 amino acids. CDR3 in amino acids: CASSGIDRADTEAFF. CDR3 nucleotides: TGTGCCAGCAGTGGGATCGACAGGGCGGACACTGAAGCTTTCTTT.

The CDR3, as DNA: TGTGCCAGCAGAATTAGGCCCTACTCCTACGAGCAGTACTTC. It translates to CASRIRPYSYEQYF. The chain links TRBV2 to TRBJ2-7; no clear D gene. The germline V and J ends were trimmed by 6 bases and 0 bases, with 12 bases remaining between them. This CDR3 is 14 amino acids long. Germline assignment: CDR1 SNHLY and CDR2 FYNNEI. The variable domain in full, completed from reference TRBV2 and TRBJ2-7, reads EPEVTQTPSHQVTQMGQEVILRCVPISNHLYFYWYRQILGQKVEFLVSFYNNEISEKSEIFDDQFSVERPDGSNFTLKIRSTKLEDSAMYFCASRIRPYSYEQYFGPGTRLTVT.

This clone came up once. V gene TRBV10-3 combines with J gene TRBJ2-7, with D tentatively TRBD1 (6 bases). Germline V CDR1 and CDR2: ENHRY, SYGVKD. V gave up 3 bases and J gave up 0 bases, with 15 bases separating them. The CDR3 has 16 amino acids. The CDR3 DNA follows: TGTGCCATCAGTGAATCCGGGACAAAGAGCTCCTACGAGCAGTACTTC. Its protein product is CAISESGTKSSYEQYF.

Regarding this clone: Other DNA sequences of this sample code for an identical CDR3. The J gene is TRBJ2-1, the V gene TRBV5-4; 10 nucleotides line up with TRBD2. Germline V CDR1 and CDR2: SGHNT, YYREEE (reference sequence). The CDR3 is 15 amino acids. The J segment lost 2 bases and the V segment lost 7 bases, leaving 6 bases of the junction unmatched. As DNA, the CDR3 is TGTGCCAGCTCCCCCGGGACTAGCGCCTACAATGAGCAGTTCTTC. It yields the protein CASSPGTSAYNEQFF.

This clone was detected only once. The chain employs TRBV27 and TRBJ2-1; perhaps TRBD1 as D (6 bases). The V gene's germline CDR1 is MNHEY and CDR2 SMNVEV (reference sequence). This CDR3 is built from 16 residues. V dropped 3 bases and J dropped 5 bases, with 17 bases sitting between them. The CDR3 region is CASSLGPGTPDNEQFF. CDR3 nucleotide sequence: TGTGCCAGCAGTTTGGGACCCGGGACACCAGACAATGAGCAGTTCTTC.

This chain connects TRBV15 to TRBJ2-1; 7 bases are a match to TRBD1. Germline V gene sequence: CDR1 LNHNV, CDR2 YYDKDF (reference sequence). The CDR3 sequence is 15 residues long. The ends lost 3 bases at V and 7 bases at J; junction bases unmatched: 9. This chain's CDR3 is CATSSVTGEWNEQFF. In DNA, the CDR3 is TGTGCCACCAGCAGTGTTACAGGGGAGTGGAATGAGCAGTTCTTC.

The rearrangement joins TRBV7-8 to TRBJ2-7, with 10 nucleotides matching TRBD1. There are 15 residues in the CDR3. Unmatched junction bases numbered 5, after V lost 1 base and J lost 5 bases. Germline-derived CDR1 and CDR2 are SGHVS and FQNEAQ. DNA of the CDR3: TGTGCCAGCAGCTTAGTCGGGACAGGGGCGGACGAGCAGTACTTC. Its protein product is CASSLVGTGADEQYF.

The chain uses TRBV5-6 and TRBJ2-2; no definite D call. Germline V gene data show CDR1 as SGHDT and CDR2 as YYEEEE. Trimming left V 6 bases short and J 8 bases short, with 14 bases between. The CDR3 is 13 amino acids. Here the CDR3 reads CASTSAVWGELFF. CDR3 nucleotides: TGTGCCAGCACATCTGCCGTTTGGGGGGAGCTGTTTTTT.

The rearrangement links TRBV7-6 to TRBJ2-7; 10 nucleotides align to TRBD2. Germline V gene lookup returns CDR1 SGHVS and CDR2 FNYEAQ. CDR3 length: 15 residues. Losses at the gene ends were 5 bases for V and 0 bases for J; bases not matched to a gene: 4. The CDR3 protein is CASSASSGSSYEQYF. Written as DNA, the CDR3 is TGTGCCAGCAGCGCATCTAGCGGGAGCTCCTACGAGCAGTACTTC.

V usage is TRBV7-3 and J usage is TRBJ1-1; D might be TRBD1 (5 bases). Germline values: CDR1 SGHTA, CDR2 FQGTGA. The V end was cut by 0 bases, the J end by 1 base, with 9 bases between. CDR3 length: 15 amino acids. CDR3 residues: CASSLTTGGNTEAFF. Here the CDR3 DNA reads TGTGCCAGCAGCTTAACTACGGGGGGGAACACTGAAGCTTTCTTT.

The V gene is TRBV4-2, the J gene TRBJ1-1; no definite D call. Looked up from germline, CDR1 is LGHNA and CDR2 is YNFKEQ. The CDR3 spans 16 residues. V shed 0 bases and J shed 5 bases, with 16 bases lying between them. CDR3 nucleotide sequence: TGTGCCAGCAGCCAAGATAGTGGGGAAGGTGGGACTGAAGCTTTCTTT. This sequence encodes CASSQDSGEGGTEAFF.

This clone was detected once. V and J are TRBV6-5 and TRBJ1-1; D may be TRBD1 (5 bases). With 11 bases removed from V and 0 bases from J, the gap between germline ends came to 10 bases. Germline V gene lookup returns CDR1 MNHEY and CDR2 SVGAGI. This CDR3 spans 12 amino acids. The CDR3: CAAEGMNTEAFF. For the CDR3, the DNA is TGTGCCGCTGAGGGGATGAACACTGAAGCTTTCTTT.

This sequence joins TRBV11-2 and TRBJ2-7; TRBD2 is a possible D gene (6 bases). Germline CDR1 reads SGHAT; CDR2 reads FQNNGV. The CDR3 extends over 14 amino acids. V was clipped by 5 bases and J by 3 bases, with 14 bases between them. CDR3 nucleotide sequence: TGTGCCAGCAGCCCCGGAAGGACTATCTACGAGCAGTACTTC. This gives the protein CASSPGRTIYEQYF.

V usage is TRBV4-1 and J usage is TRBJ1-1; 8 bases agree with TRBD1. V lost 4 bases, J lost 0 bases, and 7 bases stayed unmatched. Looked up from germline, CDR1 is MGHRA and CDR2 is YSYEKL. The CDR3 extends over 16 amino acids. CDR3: CASSPRTGNMNTEAFF. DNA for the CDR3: TGCGCCAGCAGCCCCAGGACAGGGAACATGAACACTGAAGCTTTCTTT.

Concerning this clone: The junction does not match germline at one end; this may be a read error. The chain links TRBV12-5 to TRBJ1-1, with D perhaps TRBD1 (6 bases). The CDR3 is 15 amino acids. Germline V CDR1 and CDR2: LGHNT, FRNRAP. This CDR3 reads CASGLAGSGATEAFF. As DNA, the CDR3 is TGTGCTAGTGGGTTGGCAGGGTCGGGGGCCACTGAAGCTTTCTTT.

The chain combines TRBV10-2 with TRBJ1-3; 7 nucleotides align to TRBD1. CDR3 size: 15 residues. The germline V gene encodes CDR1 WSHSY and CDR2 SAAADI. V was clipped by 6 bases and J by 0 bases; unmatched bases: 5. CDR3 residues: CASREDRNSGNTIYF. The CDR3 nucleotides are TGCGCCAGCAGGGAGGACAGGAACTCTGGAAACACCATATATTTT.

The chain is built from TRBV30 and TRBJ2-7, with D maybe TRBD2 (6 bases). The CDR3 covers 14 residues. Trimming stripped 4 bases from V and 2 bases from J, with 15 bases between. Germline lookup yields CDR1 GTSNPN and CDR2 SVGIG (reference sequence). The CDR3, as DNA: TGTGCCTGGACCCCAGACGGGAGCGCCTACGAGCAGTACTTC. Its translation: CAWTPDGSAYEQYF.

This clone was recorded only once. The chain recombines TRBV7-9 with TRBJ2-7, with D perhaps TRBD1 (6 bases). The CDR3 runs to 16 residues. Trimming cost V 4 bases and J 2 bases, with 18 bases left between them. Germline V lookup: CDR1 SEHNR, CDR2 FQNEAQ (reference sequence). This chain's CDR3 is CASSSPESGTPYEQYF. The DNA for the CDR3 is TGTGCCAGCAGCTCCCCCGAGTCCGGGACACCCTACGAGCAGTACTTC.

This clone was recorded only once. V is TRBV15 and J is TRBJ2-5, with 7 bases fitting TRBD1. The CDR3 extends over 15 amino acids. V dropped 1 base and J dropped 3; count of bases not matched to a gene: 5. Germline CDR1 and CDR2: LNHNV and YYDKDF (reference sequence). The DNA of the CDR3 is TGTGCCACCAGCAGAGGGCCCAGGGGGAAAGAGACCCAGTACTTC. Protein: CATSRGPRGKETQYF.

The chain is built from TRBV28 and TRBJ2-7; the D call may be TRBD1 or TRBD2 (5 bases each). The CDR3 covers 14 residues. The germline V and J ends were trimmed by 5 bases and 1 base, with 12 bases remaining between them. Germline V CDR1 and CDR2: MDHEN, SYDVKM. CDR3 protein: CASSDRDRSYEQYF. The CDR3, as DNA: TGTGCCAGCAGTGATCGGGACCGATCCTACGAGCAGTACTTC.

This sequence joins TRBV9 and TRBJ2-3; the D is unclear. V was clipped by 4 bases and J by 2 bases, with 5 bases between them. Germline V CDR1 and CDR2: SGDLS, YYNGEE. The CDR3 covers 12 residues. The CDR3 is CASSSSTDTQYF. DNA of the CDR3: TGTGCCAGCAGCTCTTCCACAGATACGCAGTATTTT.

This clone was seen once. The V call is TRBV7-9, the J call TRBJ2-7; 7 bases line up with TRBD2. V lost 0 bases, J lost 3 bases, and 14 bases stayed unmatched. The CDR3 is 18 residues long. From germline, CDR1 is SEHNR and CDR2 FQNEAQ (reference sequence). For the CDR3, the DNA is TGTGCCAGCAGCTTAGCGCTTAGCGGGCCTAGCTCCGACTACGAGCAGTACTTC. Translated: CASSLALSGPSSDYEQYF.

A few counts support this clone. In nucleotides, the CDR3 is TGTGCCAGCCTAGCCTGGGACAGGGACACTGAAGCTTTCTTT. Encoded protein: CASLAWDRDTEAFF. This chain joins TRBV2 and TRBJ1-1; 9 nucleotides line up with TRBD1. Germline loops: CDR1 SNHLY, CDR2 FYNNEI. J was trimmed by 3 bases and V by 8 bases; bases with no gene match: 7. This CDR3 is 14 amino acids long. The full variable domain, with the rest looked up from reference TRBV2 and TRBJ1-1, is EPEVTQTPSHQVTQMGQEVILRCVPISNHLYFYWYRQILGQKVEFLVSFYNNEISEKSEIFDDQFSVERPDGSNFTLKIRSTKLEDSAMYFCASLAWDRDTEAFFGQGTRLTVV.

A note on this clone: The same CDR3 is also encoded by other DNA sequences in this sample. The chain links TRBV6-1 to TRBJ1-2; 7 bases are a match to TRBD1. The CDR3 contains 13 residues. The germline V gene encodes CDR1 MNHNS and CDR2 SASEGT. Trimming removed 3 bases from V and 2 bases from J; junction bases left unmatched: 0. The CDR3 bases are TGTGCCAGCAGTGAGACAGGGAACTATGGCTACACCTTC. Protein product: CASSETGNYGYTF.